Listed below are T cell receptor beta chains from one sample, sequenced in a study of somatic mutations in cytotoxic T cells in rheumatoid arthritis. The assay was immunoSEQ multiplex PCR, and TCRdb's table has in-frame clones only and misses some. The sample yields about 12,000 clones, roughly four fifths seen once. Specimen: CD8+ T cells sorted from blood. These receptors were taken from an older woman in good health. Each CDR3 is given with its conserved first and last residue. A D gene is named only where the DNA matches it firmly. Clone size, where shown, is once, few, many, or a class for clones that have expanded.

v_gene	d_gene	len	j_gene	abundance	CDR3aa	CDR3nt
TRBV7-6	NA	13	TRBJ2-3	NA	CASSSSGADTQYF	TGTGCCAGCAGTTCCAGCGGTGCAGATACGCAGTATTTT
TRBV7-9	TRBD1	14	TRBJ1-1	NA	CASSSRDRGIEAFF	TGTGCCAGCAGCTCCCGGGACAGGGGGATTGAAGCTTTCTTT
TRBV7-8	NA	13	TRBJ2-3	NA	CASSLVITDTQYF	TGTGCCAGCAGCTTAGTTATCACAGATACGCAGTATTTT
TRBV10-2	NA	14	TRBJ2-7	NA	CASSVGGSIYEQYF	TGCGCCAGCAGTGTGGGGGGATCGATCTACGAGCAGTACTTC
TRBV19	NA	16	TRBJ2-1	NA	CASSIDRQGLWGEQFF	TGTGCCAGTAGTATAGATCGTCAGGGTCTGTGGGGTGAGCAGTTCTTC
TRBV7-2	TRBD1	17	TRBJ1-2	NA	CASSQIPRDRAVGGYTF	TGTGCCAGCAGCCAAATCCCCCGGGACAGGGCAGTCGGTGGCTACACCTTC
TRBV10-3	NA	13	TRBJ1-6	NA	CAISESGDSPLHF	TGTGCCATCAGTGAGTCGGGCGATTCACCCCTCCACTTT
TRBV15	NA	14	TRBJ1-1	NA	CATDAGTLNTEAFF	TGTGCCACCGACGCTGGGACATTGAACACTGAAGCTTTCTTT
TRBV7-9	NA	13	TRBJ1-4	NA	CASSLAPMEGLFF	TGTGCCAGCAGCTTAGCCCCGATGGAGGGACTGTTTTTT
TRBV27	NA	16	TRBJ2-5	NA	CASSLSVGAVSETQYF	TGTGCCAGCAGTTTATCTGTGGGGGCAGTGTCAGAGACCCAGTACTTC
TRBV13	NA	15	TRBJ1-3	NA	CASSNTGRTGNTIYF	TGTGCCAGCAGCAATACAGGGAGAACTGGAAACACCATATATTTT
TRBV13	TRBD2	16	TRBJ2-3	NA	CASSLRTSGVGDTQYF	TGTGCCAGCAGCTTACGGACTAGCGGGGTGGGGGATACGCAGTATTTT
TRBV5-1	NA	15	TRBJ2-1	once	CASSKPGVTPNEQFF	TGCGCCAGCAGCAAACCGGGGGTCACTCCCAATGAGCAGTTCTTC
TRBV10-2	TRBD2	11	TRBJ2-1	NA	CASTWGGEQFF	TGCGCCAGCACGTGGGGGGGTGAGCAGTTCTTC
TRBV6-1	NA	11	TRBJ2-7	once	CAIGFFYEQYF	TGTGCCATCGGGTTCTTCTACGAGCAGTACTTC
TRBV27	NA	14	TRBJ2-2	NA	CASRLGLDTGELFF	TGTGCCAGCAGGCTCGGACTTGACACCGGGGAGCTGTTTTTT
TRBV4-2	TRBD2	15	TRBJ2-1	NA	CASSQGASGGYEQFF	TGTGCCAGCAGCCAAGGGGCTAGCGGGGGGTATGAGCAGTTCTTC
TRBV19	TRBD1	13	TRBJ2-3	NA	CASVTGDTDTQYF	TGTGCCAGTGTCACAGGGGATACAGATACGCAGTATTTT
TRBV27	NA	17	TRBJ2-2	NA	CASSWGAWTSLGGELFF	TGTGCCAGCAGTTGGGGAGCGTGGACCTCACTTGGCGGGGAGCTGTTTTTT
TRBV28	NA	14	TRBJ1-5	NA	CASREYDSSEPQHF	TGTGCCAGCAGAGAATACGACTCGTCAGAGCCCCAGCATTTT
TRBV15	TRBD1	15	TRBJ1-2	NA	CATSQTGGPNYGYTF	TGTGCCACCAGCCAAACAGGGGGCCCTAACTATGGCTACACCTTC
TRBV9	NA	14	TRBJ2-7	NA	CASSGGYGDYEQYF	TGTGCCAGCAGCGGTGGATACGGGGACTACGAGCAGTACTTC
TRBV7-2	TRBD2	16	TRBJ2-1	NA	CASSLGTSGGYNEQFF	TGTGCCAGCAGCTTAGGAACTAGCGGGGGATACAATGAGCAGTTCTTC
TRBV5-1	TRBD1	13	TRBJ1-2	NA	CASSLPRGAGYTF	TGCGCCAGCAGCTTGCCCAGGGGGGCTGGCTACACCTTC
TRBV7-3	NA	11	TRBJ2-1	NA	CASSEGNEQFF	TGTGCCAGCAGCGAGGGCAATGAGCAGTTCTTC
TRBV13	NA	14	TRBJ2-7	NA	CASSLRQGIYEQYF	TGTGCCAGCAGTTTAAGGCAGGGAATCTACGAGCAGTACTTC
TRBV27	TRBD2	18	TRBJ2-5	NA	CASSATPTSVGDEETQYF	TGTGCCAGCAGTGCCACACCCACTAGCGTCGGTGATGAAGAGACCCAGTACTTC
TRBV5-8	NA	15	TRBJ1-1	NA	CASDTQGQMNTEAFF	TGTGCCAGCGACACCCAGGGGCAAATGAACACTGAAGCTTTCTTT
TRBV28	TRBD1	17	TRBJ2-6	NA	CASSPGTGISGANVLTF	TGTGCCAGCAGCCCCGGGACAGGGATATCTGGGGCCAACGTCCTGACTTTC
TRBV7-2	TRBD2	17	TRBJ2-2	few	CASSLHEASGDTGELFF	TGTGCCAGCAGCTTACACGAGGCTAGCGGGGACACCGGGGAGCTGTTTTTT
TRBV2	NA	16	TRBJ1-5	NA	CASSGRRPINNQPQHF	TGTGCCAGCAGCGGGAGGAGGCCCATTAACAATCAGCCCCAGCATTTT
TRBV7-8	TRBD1	14	TRBJ1-4	NA	CASSLDRGPEKLFF	TGTGCCAGCAGCTTAGACAGGGGCCCAGAAAAACTGTTTTTT
TRBV6-6	NA	15	TRBJ2-3	NA	CASSFRGASTDTQYF	TGTGCCAGCAGTTTTCGGGGGGCTAGCACAGATACGCAGTATTTT
TRBV7-8	TRBD1	14	TRBJ1-5	NA	CASSLGQGNQPQHF	TGTGCCAGCAGCTTAGGACAGGGAAATCAGCCCCAGCATTTT
TRBV28	TRBD2	16	TRBJ2-3	NA	CASSYPGTSDTDTQYF	TGTGCCAGCAGTTACCCCGGGACTAGCGACACAGATACGCAGTATTTT
TRBV27	TRBD2	16	TRBJ2-7	NA	CASSLTGTTSSYEQYF	TGTGCCAGCAGTTTAACCGGGACTACCAGCTCCTACGAGCAGTACTTC
TRBV28	NA	15	TRBJ1-5	NA	CASSFPTVSNQPQHF	TGTGCCAGCAGTTTCCCGACAGTTAGCAATCAGCCCCAGCATTTT
TRBV5-4	TRBD1	15	TRBJ2-1	NA	CASSHRDRGLDEQFF	TGTGCCAGCAGCCACCGGGACAGGGGGCTCGATGAGCAGTTCTTC
TRBV27	TRBD1	15	TRBJ2-7	NA	CASSLRGQGFYEQYF	TGTGCCAGCAGTTTACGGGGACAGGGTTTCTACGAGCAGTACTTC
TRBV11-2	NA	15	TRBJ2-1	NA	CASSGPGKLDNEQFF	TGTGCCAGCAGCGGGCCCGGGAAATTAGACAATGAGCAGTTCTTC
TRBV28	TRBD1	15	TRBJ2-1	once	CASSFPGTGYNEQFF	TGTGCCAGCAGTTTCCCCGGGACAGGGTACAATGAGCAGTTCTTC
TRBV7-8	TRBD1	15	TRBJ1-1	NA	CASSLGTGGNTEAFF	TGTGCCAGCAGCTTAGGGACAGGGGGCAATACTGAAGCTTTCTTT
TRBV6-6	TRBD1	15	TRBJ1-1	NA	CASIHPGTGNTEAFF	TGTGCCAGCATTCATCCGGGGACAGGGAACACTGAAGCTTTCTTT
TRBV27	NA	13	TRBJ2-7	NA	CASSAGPTHEQYF	TGTGCCAGCAGTGCGGGACCCACCCACGAGCAGTACTTC
TRBV9	TRBD1	15	TRBJ1-5	NA	CASSVTGTVNQPQHF	TGTGCCAGCAGCGTAACCGGGACAGTGAATCAGCCCCAGCATTTT
TRBV4-1	NA	15	TRBJ2-7	NA	CASSQEGAGPSEQYF	TGCGCCAGCAGCCAAGAAGGGGCAGGCCCCTCCGAGCAGTACTTC